This is a list of T cell receptor beta chains from one sample in a study of T cell responses to AZD1222 COVID-19 vaccine. Here immunoSEQ multiplex PCR was the method, and the copy in TCRdb shows in-frame clones only, minus some. The data hold 150,000 or so clones, with more than 85% observed a single time. Sequences were derived from peripheral blood, sampled on day 0 of MenACWY control vaccination. The receptors originated from an adult in good health. CDR3s include the opening cysteine and the closing phenylalanine or tryptophan.

TRBJ1-2 TRBV16 CASSQWLGSNYGYTF
TRBJ1-1 TRBV19 CASSTLIGTEAFF
TRBJ1-1 TRBV16 CASSQFTGGVGTEAFF
TRBJ2-1 TRBV7-8 CASSYRVWPSNEQFF
TRBJ1-4 TRBV11-1 CASSLTLSEKLFF
TRBJ1-5 TRBV21-1 CASSKEGGASRGGGNQPQHF
TRBJ1-5 TRBV11-2 CASSLEGLLNQPQHF
TRBJ2-7 TRBV20-1 CSARTGGEQYF
TRBJ2-3 TRBV27 CASSFSGTDTQYF
TRBJ1-4 TRBV27 CASSFEGPWAGRTNEKLFF
TRBJ1-1 TRBV12-3/TRBV12-4 CASSFSSTEAFF
TRBJ2-5 TRBV2 CASSDAGALQETQYF
TRBJ2-3 TRBV19 CASSSHRGGSTDTQYF
TRBJ2-3 TRBV10-3 CAISEVIGADTQYF
TRBJ1-2 TRBV5-8 CASSFRYNYGYTF
TRBJ1-2 TRBV27 CASSLLIGTGANGYTF
TRBJ2-7 TRBV5-1 CASSLGTGEREQYF
TRBJ2-7 TRBV24-1 CATSDPGTGAYEQYF
TRBJ2-6 TRBV5-4 CASSSRTGIGANVLTF
TRBJ1-1 TRBV5-1 CASSLLGLNTEAFF
TRBJ1-2 TRBV3-1/TRBV3-2 CASSQGPWDLGGYTF
TRBJ1-4 TRBV5-1 CASRQDSNNEKLFF
TRBJ1-4 TRBV15 CATSREGRLGGAKLFF
TRBJ2-7 TRBV7-3 CASSLAGLAGDEQYF
TRBJ1-6 TRBV5-5 CASSLSGGGSPLHF
TRBJ1-2 TRBV14 CASSQLLGGYTF
TRBJ2-5 TRBV7-9 CASSRSGLETQYF
TRBJ1-1 TRBV7-9 CASSQKSGFMNTEAFF
TRBJ1-6 TRBV13 CASSLAGADSPLHF
TRBJ2-6 TRBV5-6 CASSLDQGAGANVLTF
TRBJ2-1 TRBV6-5 CASRGRGGWNEQFF
TRBJ2-2 TRBV29-1 CSVEREGGGTGELFF
TRBJ2-1 TRBV29-1 CSVPQGAGWGNEQFF
TRBJ1-2 TRBV6-1 CASSDRGGYGYTF
TRBJ1-3 TRBV4-2 CASSQEGGSGLSGSGNTIYF
TRBJ2-7 TRBV2 CASREGLAIYEQYF
TRBJ1-1 TRBV24-1 CATRDSAGANTEAFF
TRBJ2-5 TRBV6-5 CASRAEVGETQYF
TRBJ1-5 TRBV7-2 CASSAGTVSNQPQHF
TRBJ2-7 TRBV18 CASSPPIPGTSGRAAYEQYF